The rows below give T cell receptor beta chains drawn from one sample of a study of blood T cell repertoires in COVID-19. Clones were sequenced by immunoSEQ multiplex PCR, and TCRdb holds only the in-frame ones, with some missing. The sample yields about 36,000 clones, around nine tenths seen once. Source material: peripheral blood. Receptor source: a man between 65 and 80 years old with acute or convalescent COVID-19. Both conserved end residues are part of each CDR3. A D gene is named only where the DNA matches it firmly.

D | J | length | V | DNA | CDR3
- | TRBJ2-5 | 14 | TRBV5-1 | TGCGCCAGCAGCTTGGCCACTAGCAGCGAGACCCAGTACTTC | CASSLATSSETQYF
TRBD1 | TRBJ1-4 | 15 | TRBV19 | TGTGCCAGTAGTGAAGGACAGGGGGCGCTTGAAAAACTGTTTTTT | CASSEGQGALEKLFF
- | TRBJ2-7 | 15 | TRBV3-1/TRBV3-2 | TGTGCCAGCAGCCAAACACCCGGGACTGGCTACGAGCAGTACTTC | CASSQTPGTGYEQYF
TRBD1 | TRBJ1-2 | 15 | TRBV4-2 | TGTGCCAGCAGCCCTGACCCCGGGACAGATAGGAGGACCACCTTC | CASSPDPGTDRRTTF
- | TRBJ1-1 | 13 | TRBV10-3 | TGTGCCATCAGTGAGATCTTGAACACTGAAGCTTTCTTT | CAISEILNTEAFF
TRBD1 | TRBJ2-1 | 15 | TRBV9 | TGTGCCAGCAGCGCAGGGGGCGGGCCGTACAATGAGCAGTTCTTC | CASSAGGGPYNEQFF
TRBD1 | TRBJ1-5 | 18 | TRBV6-2/TRBV6-3 | TGTGCCAGCAGTTACTCGAGTTGGGACAGGGTGAGAGATCAGCCCCAGCATTTT | CASSYSSWDRVRDQPQHF
TRBD2 | TRBJ2-1 | 17 | TRBV15 | TGTGCCACCAGCAGAGCTGTGACTAGCGGGAGCTACAATGAGCAGTTCTTC | CATSRAVTSGSYNEQFF
TRBD1 | TRBJ1-6 | 16 | TRBV4-1 | TGCGCCAGCAGCCAAAGACCCAGGGGGCAGGGTTCACCCCTCCACTTT | CASSQRPRGQGSPLHF
TRBD1 | TRBJ1-2 | 13 | TRBV7-8 | TGTGCCAGCAGCCGAGACAGGGTGTATGGCTACACCTTC | CASSRDRVYGYTF
- | TRBJ2-2 | 15 | TRBV23-1 | TGCGCCAGCAGTCTCCCGGGACAAAAGACCGGGGAGCTGTTTTTT | CASSLPGQKTGELFF
- | TRBJ2-7 | 13 | TRBV11-3 | TGTGCCAGCAGCTTCGGGGAGTCCTACGAGCAGTACTTC | CASSFGESYEQYF